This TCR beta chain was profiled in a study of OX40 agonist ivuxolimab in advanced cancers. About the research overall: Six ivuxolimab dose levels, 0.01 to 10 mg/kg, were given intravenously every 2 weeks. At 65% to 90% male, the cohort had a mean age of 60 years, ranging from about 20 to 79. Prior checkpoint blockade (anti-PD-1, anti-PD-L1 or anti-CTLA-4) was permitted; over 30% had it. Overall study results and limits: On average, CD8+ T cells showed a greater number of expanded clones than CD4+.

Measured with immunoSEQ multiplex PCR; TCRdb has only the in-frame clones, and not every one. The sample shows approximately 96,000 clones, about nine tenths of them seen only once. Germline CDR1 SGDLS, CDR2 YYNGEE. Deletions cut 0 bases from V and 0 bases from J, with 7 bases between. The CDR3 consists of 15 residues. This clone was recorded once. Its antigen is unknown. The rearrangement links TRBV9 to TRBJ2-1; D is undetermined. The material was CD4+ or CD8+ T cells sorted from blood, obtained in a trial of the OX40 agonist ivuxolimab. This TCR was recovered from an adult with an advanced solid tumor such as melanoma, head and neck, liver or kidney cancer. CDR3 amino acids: CASSVGTGSYNEQFF. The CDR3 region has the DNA TGTGCCAGCAGCGTAGGAACGGGCTCCTACAATGAGCAGTTCTTC.